Shown below are 4 T cell receptor beta chains from a single sample sequenced in a study of cytomegalovirus exposure and HLA in healthy donors. Primers: 60 Vbeta forward and 13 Jbeta reverse. Using immunoSEQ multiplex PCR, the repertoire was profiled, and TCRdb retains in-frame clones only, with some absent. Its table records approximately 50,000 clones. Sequencing used PBMCs. The receptors derive from a male donor in good health and CMV-seropositive.

The chain joins TRBV7-3 to TRBJ2-2; D possibly corresponds to TRBD1 (5 bases). CDR1 is SGHTA and CDR2 is FQGTGA in the germline V gene. This CDR3 is 17 amino acids long. V lost 5 bases, J lost 4 bases, and 20 bases lay in between. CDR3 region: CASSAAPWQGTTGELFF. In DNA form, the CDR3 reads TGTGCCAGCAGCGCCGCGCCGTGGCAGGGTACCACCGGGGAGCTGTTTTTT.

The chain has TRBV6-5 and TRBJ2-7, with D tentatively TRBD2 (5 bases). Trimming left V 4 bases short and J 6 bases short, with 13 bases between. The CDR3 has 13 residues. Looked up from germline, CDR1 is MNHEY and CDR2 is SVGAGI. The CDR3 nucleotides read TGTGCCAGCAGTTCCGGACTCCATAGCGAGCAGTACTTC. Amino acids: CASSSGLHSEQYF.

The chain carries TRBV28 and TRBJ2-1; tentative D call: TRBD1 (6 bases). The length of the CDR3 is 14 residues. Trimming left V 11 bases short and J 6 bases short, with 20 bases between. Germline V lookup: CDR1 MDHEN, CDR2 SYDVKM. Here the CDR3 reads CAVPRDTDLNEQFF. CDR3 DNA sequence: TGTGCCGTCCCCCGGGACACCGACCTCAATGAGCAGTTCTTC. The full variable domain, rest sourced from reference TRBV28 and TRBJ2-1, is DVKVTQSSRYLVKRTGEKVFLECVQDMDHENMFWYRQDPGLGLRLIYFSYDVKMKEKGDIPEGYSVSREKKERFSLILESASTNQTSMYLCAVPRDTDLNEQFFGPGTRLTVL.

The rearrangement joins TRBV5-1 to TRBJ2-7; 11 nucleotides line up with TRBD2. CDR3 length equals 15 residues. The V and J ends lost 4 bases and 3 bases, in that order; junction bases with no gene match: 6. Per germline, CDR1 SGHRS and CDR2 YFSETQ. The CDR3 is CASSEGTSGLYEQYF. CDR3 sequence (DNA): TGCGCCAGCAGCGAAGGGACTAGCGGACTCTACGAGCAGTACTTC.